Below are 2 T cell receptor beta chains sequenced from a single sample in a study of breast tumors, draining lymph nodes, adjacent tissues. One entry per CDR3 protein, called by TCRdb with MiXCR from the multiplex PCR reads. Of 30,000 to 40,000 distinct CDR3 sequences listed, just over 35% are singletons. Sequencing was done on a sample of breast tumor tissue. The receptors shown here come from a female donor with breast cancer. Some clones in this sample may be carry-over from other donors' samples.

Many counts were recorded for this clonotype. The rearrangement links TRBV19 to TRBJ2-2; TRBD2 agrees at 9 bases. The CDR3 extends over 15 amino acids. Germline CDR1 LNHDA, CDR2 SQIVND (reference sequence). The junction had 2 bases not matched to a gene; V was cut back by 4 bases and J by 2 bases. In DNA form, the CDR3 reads TGTGCCAGTAGTAGGACTAGCGTTAACACCGGGGAGCTGTTTTTT. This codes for CASSRTSVNTGELFF.

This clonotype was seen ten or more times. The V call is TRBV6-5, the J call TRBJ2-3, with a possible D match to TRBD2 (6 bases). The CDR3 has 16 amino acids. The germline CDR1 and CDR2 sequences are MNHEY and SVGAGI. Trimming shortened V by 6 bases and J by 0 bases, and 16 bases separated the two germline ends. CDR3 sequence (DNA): TGTGCCAGCAGGACGGGGGTACTATCTAGCACAGATACGCAGTATTTT. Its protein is CASRTGVLSSTDTQYF.